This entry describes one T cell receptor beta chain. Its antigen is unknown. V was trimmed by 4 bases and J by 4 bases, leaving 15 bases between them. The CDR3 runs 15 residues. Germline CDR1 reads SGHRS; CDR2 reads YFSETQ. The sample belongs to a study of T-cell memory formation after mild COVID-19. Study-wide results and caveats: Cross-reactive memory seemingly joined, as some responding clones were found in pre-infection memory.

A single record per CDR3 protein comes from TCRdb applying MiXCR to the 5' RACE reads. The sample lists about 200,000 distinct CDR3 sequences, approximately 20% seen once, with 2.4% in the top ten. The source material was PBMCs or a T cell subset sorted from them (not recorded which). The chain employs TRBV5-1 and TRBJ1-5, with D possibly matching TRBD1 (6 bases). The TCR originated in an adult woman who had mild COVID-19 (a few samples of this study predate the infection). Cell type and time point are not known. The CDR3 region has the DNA TGCGCCAGCAGCCTGACTTGGGGGGCTAATCAGCCCCAGCATTTT. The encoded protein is CASSLTWGANQPQHF. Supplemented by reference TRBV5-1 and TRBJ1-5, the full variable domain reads KAGVTQTPRYLIKTRGQQVTLSCSPISGHRSVSWYQQTPGQGLQFLFEYFSETQRNKGNFPGRFSGRQFSNSRSEMNVSTLELGDSALYLCASSLTWGANQPQHFGDGTRLSIL.